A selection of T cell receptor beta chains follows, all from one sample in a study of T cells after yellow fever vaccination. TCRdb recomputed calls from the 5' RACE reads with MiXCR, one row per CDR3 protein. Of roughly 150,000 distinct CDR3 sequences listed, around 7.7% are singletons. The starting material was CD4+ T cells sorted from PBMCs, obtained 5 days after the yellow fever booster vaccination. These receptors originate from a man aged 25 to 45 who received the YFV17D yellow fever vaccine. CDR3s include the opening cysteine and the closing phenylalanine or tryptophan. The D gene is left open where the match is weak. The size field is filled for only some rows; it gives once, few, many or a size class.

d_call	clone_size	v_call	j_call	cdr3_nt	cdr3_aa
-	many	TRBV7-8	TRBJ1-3	TGTGCCAGCAGCTTAGGAGGATTAGGAAACACCATATATTTT	CASSLGGLGNTIYF
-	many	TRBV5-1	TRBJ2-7	TGCGCCAGCAGCTTGGACCGCGCAGAGCACGAGCAGTACTTC	CASSLDRAEHEQYF
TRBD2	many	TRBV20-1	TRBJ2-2	TGCAGTGCTAGAGCTAGCGGGAGGAAGAACACCGGGGAGCTGTTTTTT	CSARASGRKNTGELFF
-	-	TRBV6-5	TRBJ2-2	TGTGCCAGCAGTTACCCTAATGTCGGCCCTTCGAACACCGGGGAGCTGTTTTTT	CASSYPNVGPSNTGELFF
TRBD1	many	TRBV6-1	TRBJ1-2	TGTGCCAGCAGCAAGACAGGGAATAATGGCTACACCTTC	CASSKTGNNGYTF
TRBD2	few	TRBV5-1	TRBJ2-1	TGCGCCAGCAGCTTGGTGGTTAGCGGGGGGTACAATGAGCAGTTCTTC	CASSLVVSGGYNEQFF
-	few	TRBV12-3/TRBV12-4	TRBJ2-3	TGTGCCAGCAGCGCGCAGACTGGGGCGCAGTATTTT	CASSAQTGAQYF
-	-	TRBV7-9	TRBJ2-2	TGTGCCAGCAGCTTAGCTAGGACATCGAACACCGGGGAGCTGTTTTTT	CASSLARTSNTGELFF
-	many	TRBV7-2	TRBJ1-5	TGTGCCAGCAGCTTAGTCGGGGGCCGGTCTAATCAGCCCCAGCATTTT	CASSLVGGRSNQPQHF
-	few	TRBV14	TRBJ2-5	TGTGCCAGCAGCCACGACAGCTCCTTTTACCAAGAGACCCAGTACTTC	CASSHDSSFYQETQYF
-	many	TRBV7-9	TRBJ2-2	TGTGCCAGCAGCCAGCTCCTGGACGGGCCAGGGGAGCTGTTTTTT	CASSQLLDGPGELFF
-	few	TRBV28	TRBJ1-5	TGTGCCACCTGGACTGTTAATCAGCCCCAGCATTTT	CATWTVNQPQHF
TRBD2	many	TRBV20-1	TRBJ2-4	TGCAGTGCGACAGGGACTAGCGGGACAAGAAACATTCAGTACTTC	CSATGTSGTRNIQYF
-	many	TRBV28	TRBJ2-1	TGTGCCAGCAGTTTAGACGACTACAATGAGCAGTTCTTC	CASSLDDYNEQFF
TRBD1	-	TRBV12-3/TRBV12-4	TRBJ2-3	TGTGCCAGCAGTCCTGGGACAGTGGATACGCAGTATTTT	CASSPGTVDTQYF
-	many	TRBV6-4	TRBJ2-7	TGTGCCAGCTCGGGGTTTACTTTCGAAAAAAACAGGCCCGCGAAGGGGTACGAGCAGTACTTC	CASSGFTFEKNRPAKGYEQYF
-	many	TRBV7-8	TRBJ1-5	TGTGCCAGCAGCTTAGTCAAGAGCAATCAGCCCCAGCATTTT	CASSLVKSNQPQHF
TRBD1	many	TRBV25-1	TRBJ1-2	TGTGCCAGCAGTGAATATATGGAGACAGGGTATGGCTACACCTTC	CASSEYMETGYGYTF
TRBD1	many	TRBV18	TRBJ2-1	TGTGCCAGCTCACTCTCAGGGGGTTACAATGAGCAGTTCTTC	CASSLSGGYNEQFF
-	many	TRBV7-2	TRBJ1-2	TGTGCCAGCAGCCAACCGACAGGAAACCTTTATGGCTACACCTTC	CASSQPTGNLYGYTF
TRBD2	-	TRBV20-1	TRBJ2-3	TGCAGTAAGACTAGCGGACAAGGGGCAGATACGCAGTATTTT	CSKTSGQGADTQYF
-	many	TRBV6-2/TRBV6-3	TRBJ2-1	TGTGCCACCCGGGACCCGGGCTATGAGCAGTTCTTC	CATRDPGYEQFF
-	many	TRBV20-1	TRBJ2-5	TGCAGTGCTAGAAAGGAGGGGTTAGAGACCCAGTACTTC	CSARKEGLETQYF
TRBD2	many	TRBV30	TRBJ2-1	TGTGCCTGGAGTCCCTGGACTAGCGGGCCCCCTCGGGGTGAGCAGTTCTTC	CAWSPWTSGPPRGEQFF
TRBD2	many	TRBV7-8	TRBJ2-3	TGTGCCAGCAGCGTGTCATCGGGAGGGCCCGCAGATACGCAGTATTTT	CASSVSSGGPADTQYF
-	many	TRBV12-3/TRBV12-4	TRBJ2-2	TGTGCCAGCAGTTTTGCCGGCACCGGGGAGCTGTTTTTT	CASSFAGTGELFF
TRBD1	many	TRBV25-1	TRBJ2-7	TGTGCCAGCAGTGAATATTATGGACAGGAGTTCTCCTACGAGCAGTACTTC	CASSEYYGQEFSYEQYF
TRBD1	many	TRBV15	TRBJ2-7	TGTGCCACCAGCACCGACAGGGGTACCTACGAGCAGTACTTC	CATSTDRGTYEQYF
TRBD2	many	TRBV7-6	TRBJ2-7	TGTGCCAGCAGCAAGGGACTAGCGGGAGCCGAGCAGTACTTC	CASSKGLAGAEQYF
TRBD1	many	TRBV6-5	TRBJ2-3	TGTGCCAGCAGTTCCGGACAGGGAAACACAGATACGCAGTATTTT	CASSSGQGNTDTQYF
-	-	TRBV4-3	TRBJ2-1	TGCGCCAGCAGCCAAGACCCAGGGGGGGGCAATGAGCAGTTCTTC	CASSQDPGGGNEQFF